The clone carrying this TCR beta chain was picked up many times. Its antigen is as yet unknown. This sample was taken from a study of CD8 T cells in ankylosing spondylitis. The study's findings and limits: Clones linked with disease were CD8+ and fairly uncommon in the peripheral blood. Apparently characteristic of ankylosing spondylitis blood was a TCR beta motif (about 8 highly homologous variants). There was reportedly significant enrichment of clones that were disease-linked in matched ankylosing spondylitis synovial fluid.

With molecular barcodes, quantitative 5'-RACE was used to make the TCR beta libraries. TCRdb reanalysed the 5' RACE reads using MiXCR and keeps one entry per CDR3 protein. The profile shows 150,000 or so distinct CDR3 sequences, roughly 30% of them singletons. CDR3 length equals 12 residues. From germline, CDR1 is SGHAT and CDR2 FQNNGV. Trimming pared 4 bases from V and 15 bases from J, leaving 16 bases between. The receptor's source is a male donor with ankylosing spondylitis. V gene TRBV11-2 combines with J gene TRBJ2-1; the D gene could be TRBD1 or TRBD2 (7 bases each). The sequenced sample was synovial fluid, either unsorted or a sorted T cell fraction (not recorded which). Here the CDR3 DNA reads TGTGCCAGCAGCTCGCCGACAGGGAGGGGGTTCTTC. Encoded protein: CASSSPTGRGFF. Drawing the rest from reference TRBV11-2 and TRBJ2-1, the complete variable domain is EAGVAQSPRYKIIEKRQSVAFWCNPISGHATLYWYQQILGQGPKLLIQFQNNGVVDDSQLPKDRFSAERLKGVDSTLKIQPAKLEDSAVYLCASSSPTGRGFFGPGTRLTVL.